A selection of T cell receptor beta chains follows, all from one sample in a study of shared clonotypes between healthy human individuals. Profiling relied on immunoSEQ multiplex PCR, and the TCRdb table lists in-frame clones only, not all of them. The sample gives about 2 million clones, roughly 94% of which show up once; roughly 0.13% is in the top ten. The specimen was naive CD4+ T cells sorted from blood. These receptors were obtained from a man younger than 35 in good health. Both conserved end residues are part of each CDR3. The D gene is left open where the match is weak. Size tells how often a clone was seen (once, few, many) or the class of an expanded clone, and some rows leave it out.

d_call	clone_size	j_call	v_call	cdr3_aa	cdr3_nt
NA	once	TRBJ2-5	TRBV5-4	CASSPRGGEETQYF	TGTGCCAGCAGCCCGAGAGGGGGTGAGGAGACCCAGTACTTC
NA	NA	TRBJ2-1	TRBV4-1	CASSQGSDNEQFF	TGCGCCAGCAGCCAAGGTAGCGACAATGAGCAGTTCTTC
NA	NA	TRBJ1-2	TRBV5-1	CASSLDRVGYTF	TGCGCCAGCAGCTTGGATCGGGTTGGCTACACCTTC
NA	NA	TRBJ2-7	TRBV18	CASSARTGEQYF	TGTGCCAGCTCGGCCCGCACAGGGGAGCAGTACTTC
NA	NA	TRBJ1-1	TRBV9	CASSVAPDRNTEAFF	TGTGCCAGCAGCGTAGCCCCGGACAGGAACACTGAAGCTTTCTTT
TRBD1	NA	TRBJ2-2	TRBV11-2	CASSFDRAGKIGELFF	TGTGCCAGCAGCTTCGACAGGGCCGGGAAGATCGGGGAGCTGTTTTTT
TRBD1	NA	TRBJ2-7	TRBV7-9	CASSSPGQGSYEQYF	TGTGCCAGCAGCTCTCCCGGACAGGGGTCGTACGAGCAGTACTTC
TRBD2	NA	TRBJ2-1	TRBV4-1	CASSRDLSGSSYNEQFF	TGCGCCAGCAGCCGAGATCTTAGCGGGAGTTCCTACAATGAGCAGTTCTTC
TRBD1	NA	TRBJ2-7	TRBV5-1	CASSGRDRNYEQYF	TGCGCCAGCAGCGGCCGGGACAGAAACTACGAGCAGTACTTC
NA	NA	TRBJ1-5	TRBV6-5	CASSRTGSNQPQHF	TGTGCCAGCAGCAGAACAGGGAGCAATCAGCCCCAGCATTTT
TRBD1	NA	TRBJ1-5	TRBV19	CASSLTGGSRKHGPQHF	TGTGCCAGTAGTCTGACAGGGGGATCGCGGAAGCACGGGCCCCAGCATTTT
TRBD2	NA	TRBJ2-5	TRBV29-1	CSVYSSGSETQYF	TGCAGCGTTTATTCTAGCGGATCAGAGACCCAGTACTTC
NA	NA	TRBJ1-4	TRBV29-1	CSVGKAGLLGEKLFF	TGCAGCGTTGGGAAAGCAGGGTTACTCGGAGAAAAACTGTTTTTT
NA	NA	TRBJ2-3	TRBV5-1	CASSLATSTDTQYF	TGCGCCAGCAGCTTAGCTACTAGCACAGATACGCAGTATTTT
TRBD1	NA	TRBJ2-2	TRBV5-1	CASSLVGQANTGELFF	TGCGCCAGCAGCTTGGTGGGACAGGCGAACACCGGGGAGCTGTTTTTT
NA	NA	TRBJ2-5	TRBV28	CASSLLYQETQYF	TGTGCCAGCAGTTTGTTGTACCAAGAGACCCAGTACTTC
NA	NA	TRBJ2-3	TRBV7-2	CASQEGPLTDTQYF	TGTGCCAGCCAAGAAGGGCCCCTCACAGATACGCAGTATTTT
TRBD2	NA	TRBJ2-1	TRBV27	CASSSGTSLHNEQFF	TGTGCCAGCAGTTCCGGGACTAGCCTGCACAATGAGCAGTTCTTC
NA	NA	TRBJ1-2	TRBV6-1	CASSEADGVINGYTF	TGTGCCAGCAGTGAAGCCGATGGAGTGATCAATGGCTACACCTTC
NA	NA	TRBJ1-5	TRBV19	CASSIARDGNQPQHF	TGTGCCAGTAGTATAGCCAGGGATGGCAATCAGCCCCAGCATTTT
TRBD1	once	TRBJ1-2	TRBV5-4	CASSSRGQGYYGYTF	TGTGCCAGCAGTTCCCGGGGACAGGGGTACTATGGCTACACCTTC
TRBD2	once	TRBJ2-5	TRBV10-3	CAISDSGGDQETQYF	TGTGCCATCAGCGATAGCGGGGGGGATCAAGAGACCCAGTACTTC
NA	NA	TRBJ1-5	TRBV6-1	CASSEERGNQPQHF	TGTGCCAGCAGTGAAGAACGGGGGAATCAGCCCCAGCATTTT
NA	NA	TRBJ1-2	TRBV7-8	CASSLGEGAGYTF	TGTGCCAGCAGCTTAGGGGAAGGGGCGGGCTACACCTTC
NA	NA	TRBJ1-3	TRBV4-1	CASSHPGGGVGNTIYF	TGCGCCAGCAGCCACCCGGGTGGAGGGGTTGGAAACACCATATATTTT
NA	NA	TRBJ2-7	TRBV6-5	CASRGWPTYEQYF	TGTGCCAGCCGAGGGTGGCCAACTTACGAGCAGTACTTC
NA	NA	TRBJ1-1	TRBV5-6	CASSRVQGMNTEAFF	TGTGCCAGCAGCAGGGTCCAGGGGATGAACACTGAAGCTTTCTTT
NA	NA	TRBJ1-4	TRBV6-5	CAARERATNEKLFF	TGTGCCGCGCGGGAGAGAGCAACTAATGAAAAACTGTTTTTT
TRBD2	NA	TRBJ2-1	TRBV29-1	CSVEGLAGVAEQFF	TGCAGCGTTGAAGGCCTAGCGGGAGTGGCTGAGCAGTTCTTC
NA	once	TRBJ2-7	TRBV7-9	CASSIEYEQYF	TGTGCCAGCAGCATCGAGTACGAGCAGTACTTC
NA	once	TRBJ2-7	TRBV12-5	CASGLTYEQYF	TGTGCTAGTGGTTTAACCTACGAGCAGTACTTC
NA	NA	TRBJ2-5	TRBV7-9	CASSSNPGATETQYF	TGTGCCAGCAGCAGTAACCCAGGGGCTACAGAGACCCAGTACTTC
NA	NA	TRBJ1-1	TRBV21-1	CASSKGDTVNTEAFF	TGTGCCAGCAGCAAAGGGGACACGGTGAACACTGAAGCTTTCTTT
NA	NA	TRBJ2-2	TRBV7-9	CASSLGRGYTGELFF	TGTGCCAGCAGCTTAGGGCGGGGATACACCGGGGAGCTGTTTTTT
NA	NA	TRBJ2-2	TRBV19	CASSTGGTVTGELFF	TGTGCCAGTAGTACCGGCGGGACGGTCACCGGGGAGCTGTTTTTT
NA	NA	TRBJ1-5	TRBV5-1	CASSLDSGRDQPQHF	TGCGCCAGCAGCTTGGACTCAGGGAGGGATCAGCCCCAGCATTTT
NA	NA	TRBJ2-1	TRBV25-1	CASSGYGAEALNEQFF	TGTGCCAGCAGTGGCTATGGGGCGGAGGCCTTGAATGAGCAGTTCTTC
NA	NA	TRBJ2-7	TRBV18	CASSPGTPGVGEQYF	TGTGCCAGCTCACCCGGGACTCCCGGGGTGGGCGAGCAGTACTTC
TRBD2	NA	TRBJ2-2	TRBV6-4	CASSALAAITNTGELFF	TGTGCCAGCAGTGCCCTAGCGGCTATCACGAACACCGGGGAGCTGTTTTTT
NA	NA	TRBJ2-2	TRBV10-3	CAISSGTLNTGELFF	TGTGCCATCAGCTCCGGGACACTGAACACCGGGGAGCTGTTTTTT
TRBD2	NA	TRBJ2-3	TRBV5-1	CASNGLAPSTDTQYF	TGCGCCAGCAATGGACTAGCGCCTAGCACAGATACGCAGTATTTT
NA	NA	TRBJ2-1	TRBV19	CASSIGGPGRNEQFF	TGTGCCAGTAGTATCGGGGGACCCGGGCGGAATGAGCAGTTCTTC
NA	NA	TRBJ1-1	TRBV10-3	CAISEHGDRVNTEAFF	TGTGCCATCAGTGAACACGGGGATAGGGTGAACACTGAAGCTTTCTTT
NA	NA	TRBJ2-7	TRBV6-5	CASTNTGSYEQYF	TGTGCCAGCACCAACACGGGGAGCTACGAGCAGTACTTC
TRBD1	NA	TRBJ2-5	TRBV30	CAWALRDRGLKTQYF	TGTGCCTGGGCCTTGCGAGACAGGGGGCTGAAGACCCAGTACTTC
NA	NA	TRBJ1-5	TRBV10-2	CASSEGQAGNQPQHF	TGCGCCAGCAGTGAGGGTCAGGCGGGCAATCAGCCCCAGCATTTT
TRBD2	NA	TRBJ2-5	TRBV6-6	CASVGRVAGLQETQYF	TGTGCCAGCGTGGGGCGGGTAGCGGGCCTCCAAGAGACCCAGTACTTC
NA	NA	TRBJ2-3	TRBV5-1	CASSGQGNSDTQYF	TGCGCCAGCAGTGGTCAGGGAAACTCAGATACGCAGTATTTT
NA	NA	TRBJ2-7	TRBV18	CASSPKADYEQYF	TGTGCCAGCTCACCCAAGGCAGATTACGAGCAGTACTTC
NA	NA	TRBJ1-5	TRBV19	CASSIGGNQPQHF	TGTGCCAGTAGTATCGGGGGGAATCAGCCCCAGCATTTT
TRBD2	NA	TRBJ2-7	TRBV10-3	CAIRTSGTYEQYF	TGTGCCATCAGGACTAGCGGAACCTACGAGCAGTACTTC
NA	NA	TRBJ1-1	TRBV30	CAWNREAEAFF	TGTGCCTGGAACCGGGAGGCTGAAGCTTTCTTT
NA	once	TRBJ2-1	TRBV29-1	CSVASWESDEQFF	TGCAGCGTTGCTAGCTGGGAGTCGGATGAGCAGTTCTTC
NA	many	TRBJ2-3	TRBV7-6	CASSPRTISDTQYF	TGTGCCAGCAGCCCACGGACCATTTCAGATACGCAGTATTTT
NA	NA	TRBJ2-3	TRBV14	CASSQQLSGTDTQYF	TGTGCCAGCAGCCAACAGTTGTCTGGCACAGATACGCAGTATTTT
NA	NA	TRBJ1-2	TRBV18	CASSPGGSRRDGYTF	TGTGCCAGCTCACCCGGGGGGTCGAGACGGGACGGCTACACCTTC